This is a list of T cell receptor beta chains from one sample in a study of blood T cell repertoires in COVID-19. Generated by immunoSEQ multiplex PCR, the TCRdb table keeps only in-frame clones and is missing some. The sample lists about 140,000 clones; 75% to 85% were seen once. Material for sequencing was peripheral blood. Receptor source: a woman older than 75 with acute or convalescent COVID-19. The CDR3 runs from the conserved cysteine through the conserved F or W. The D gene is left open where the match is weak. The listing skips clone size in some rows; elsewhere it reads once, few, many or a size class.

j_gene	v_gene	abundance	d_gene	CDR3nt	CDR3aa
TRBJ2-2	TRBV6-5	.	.	TGTGCCGCGGGGTTTGCAACCGGGGAGCTGTTTTTT	CAAGFATGELFF
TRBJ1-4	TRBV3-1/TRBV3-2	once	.	TGTGCCAGCAGCCAAGCATACGGGAATGAAAAACTGTTTTTT	CASSQAYGNEKLFF
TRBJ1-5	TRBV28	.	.	TGTGCCAGCAGTTTATCAGGCAGGAATCAGCCCCAGCATTTT	CASSLSGRNQPQHF
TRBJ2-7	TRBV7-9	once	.	TGTGCCAGCAGCTTAGGGGCGGGACGTTGGGCCGAGCAGTACTTC	CASSLGAGRWAEQYF
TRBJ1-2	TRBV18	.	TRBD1	TGTGCCAGCTCACCTAGGGACAGGGGGTTCGGCTACACCTTC	CASSPRDRGFGYTF
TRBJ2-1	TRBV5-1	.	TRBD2	TGCGCCAGCAGCTTGACCGGGACTAGCGTCGATGAGCAGTTCTTC	CASSLTGTSVDEQFF
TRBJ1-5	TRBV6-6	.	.	TGTGCCAGCAGTTCGGGTTCTGTTCAGCCCCAGCATTTT	CASSSGSVQPQHF
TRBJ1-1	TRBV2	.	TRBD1	TGTGCCAGCACTGAGGACAGGGGGCGAATTCAAGCTTTCTTT	CASTEDRGRIQAFF
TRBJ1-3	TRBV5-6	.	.	TGTGCCAGCAGCTTGGCCTGGAGAGGGAGCGGAAACACCATATATTTT	CASSLAWRGSGNTIYF
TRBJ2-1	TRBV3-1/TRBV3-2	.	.	TGTGCCAGCAGCCAAGGTCCAGGGAACGTCCATGAGCAGTTCTTC	CASSQGPGNVHEQFF
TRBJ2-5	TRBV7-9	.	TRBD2	TGTGCCAGCAGCTCGTTGCCAACTAGCGGGACCCAAGAGACCCAGTACTTC	CASSSLPTSGTQETQYF
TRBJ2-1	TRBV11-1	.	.	TGTGCCAGCAGCCTCAGGCGGGGGCAGGAAAATGAGCAGTTCTTC	CASSLRRGQENEQFF
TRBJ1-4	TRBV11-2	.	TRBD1	TGTGCCAGCAGCTCAGGGGGTAGGGCTAATGAAAAACTGTTTTTT	CASSSGGRANEKLFF
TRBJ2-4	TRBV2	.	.	TGTGCCAGCAGAATAGGACAGAAAAACATTCAGTACTTC	CASRIGQKNIQYF